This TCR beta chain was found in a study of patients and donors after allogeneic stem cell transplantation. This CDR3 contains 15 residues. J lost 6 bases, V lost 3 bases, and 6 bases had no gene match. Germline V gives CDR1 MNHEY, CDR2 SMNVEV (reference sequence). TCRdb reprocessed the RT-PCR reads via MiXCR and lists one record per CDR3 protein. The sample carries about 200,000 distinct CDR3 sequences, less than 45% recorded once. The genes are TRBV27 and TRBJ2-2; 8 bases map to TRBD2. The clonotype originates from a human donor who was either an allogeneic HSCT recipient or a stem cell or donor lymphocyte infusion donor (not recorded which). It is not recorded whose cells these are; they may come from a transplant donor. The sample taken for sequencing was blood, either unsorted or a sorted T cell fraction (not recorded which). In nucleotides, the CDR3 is TGTGCCAGCAGTTTTGAGCTCGGGAGGGCCGGGGAGCTGTTTTTT. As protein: CASSFELGRAGELFF.